One and the same sample provided the 5 T cell receptor beta chains below, sequenced in a study of blood T cell repertoires in COVID-19. Assay used: immunoSEQ multiplex PCR; TCRdb lists only in-frame clones, some missing. The table includes about 120,000 clones, just under 80% detected once. Sequencing was performed on peripheral blood. Source of these receptors: a man aged 60 to 69 with active or convalescent COVID-19.

The chain carries TRBV7-8 and TRBJ2-5; TRBD2 might be the D (6 bases). Germline values: CDR1 SGHVS, CDR2 FQNEAQ. CDR3 length equals 16 residues. The V and J ends lost 8 bases and 5 bases respectively, with 24 bases between them. This CDR3 reads CASLLPDRLVGETQYF. The CDR3 DNA reads TGTGCCAGCCTCTTACCAGACCGACTAGTCGGGGAGACCCAGTACTTC.

J is TRBJ2-1 and V is TRBV7-6; TRBD2 matches at 7 bases. The junction had 10 bases not matched to a gene; V was cut back by 2 bases and J by 0 bases. CDR1 is SGHVS and CDR2 is FNYEAQ in the germline V gene. The CDR3 has 18 amino acids. DNA of the CDR3: TGTGCCAGCAGCTTACGCCCTAGCGGCATCGGCTCCTACAATGAGCAGTTCTTC. Translation gives CASSLRPSGIGSYNEQFF.

The chain combines TRBV9 with TRBJ2-1; 11 nucleotides align to TRBD1. With 3 bases clipped from V and 9 bases from J, the junction kept 8 bases outside the gene matches. The germline CDR1 and CDR2 sequences are SGDLS and YYNGEE. This CDR3 is 15 amino acids long. DNA of the CDR3: TGTGCCAGCAGCGGACCGGACAGGGGGCTCCTTGAGCAGTTCTTC. The encoded protein is CASSGPDRGLLEQFF.

The chain links TRBV4-1 to TRBJ1-3; TRBD1 agrees at 8 bases. This CDR3 has 15 amino acids. CDR1 is MGHRA, CDR2 YSYEKL, per germline. V was pared by 4 bases and J by 0 bases, with 2 bases of the junction left unmatched. CDR3 sequence: CASSLTGASGNTIYF. In DNA, the CDR3 is TGCGCCAGCAGCCTGACAGGGGCCTCTGGAAACACCATATATTTT.

J is TRBJ2-2 and V is TRBV11-2; D may be TRBD1 (6 bases). Germline lookup yields CDR1 SGHAT and CDR2 FQNNGV. This CDR3 has 15 residues. With 5 bases removed from V and 1 base from J, the gap between germline ends came to 11 bases. CDR3 amino acids: CASSPEGVNTGELFF. DNA of the CDR3: TGTGCCAGCAGCCCAGAGGGGGTGAACACCGGGGAGCTGTTTTTT.